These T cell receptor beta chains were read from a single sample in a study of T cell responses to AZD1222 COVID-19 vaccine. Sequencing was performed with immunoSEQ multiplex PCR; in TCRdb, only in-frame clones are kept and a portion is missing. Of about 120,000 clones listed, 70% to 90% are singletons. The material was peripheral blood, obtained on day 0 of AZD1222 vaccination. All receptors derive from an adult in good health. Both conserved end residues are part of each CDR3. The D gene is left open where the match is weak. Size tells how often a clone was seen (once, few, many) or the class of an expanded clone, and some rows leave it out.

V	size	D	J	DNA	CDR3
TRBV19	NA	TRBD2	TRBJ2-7	TGTGCCAGTAGTGCCCGACTAGCGGGGCTCAGGAACGAGCAGTACTTC	CASSARLAGLRNEQYF
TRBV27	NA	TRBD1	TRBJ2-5	TGTGCCAGCAGTCCCCGACAGGGCAGGTTCGAGAGAGGAGAGACCCAGTACTTC	CASSPRQGRFERGETQYF
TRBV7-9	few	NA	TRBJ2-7	TGTGCCAGCAGCTTATCCTACGAGCAGTACTTC	CASSLSYEQYF
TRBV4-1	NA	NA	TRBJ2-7	TGCGCCAGCAGCCAATCTACAGGGTCCGGCTACGAGCAGTACTTC	CASSQSTGSGYEQYF
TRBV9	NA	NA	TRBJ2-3	TGTGCCAGCAGCCCGGAGACTAGCACAGATACGCAGTATTTT	CASSPETSTDTQYF
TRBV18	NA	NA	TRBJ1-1	TGTGCCAGCTCACCGAACAGGGACGAGGGCACTGAAGCTTTCTTT	CASSPNRDEGTEAFF
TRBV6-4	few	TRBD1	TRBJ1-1	TGTGCCAGCAGTGACTCCGAGGACAGGGGTACTGAAGCTTTCTTT	CASSDSEDRGTEAFF
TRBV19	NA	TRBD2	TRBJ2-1	TGTGCCAGTAGGTTCGGGGGGGGAAGAAATGAGCAGTTCTTC	CASRFGGGRNEQFF
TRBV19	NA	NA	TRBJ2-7	TGTGCCAGTAGTATAATGGGCCAGGGAGTAGACGAGCAGTACTTC	CASSIMGQGVDEQYF
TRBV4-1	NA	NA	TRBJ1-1	TGCGCCAGCAGCCAAGATATAAGGAGGGCGGGGAGTGGGTACACTGAAGCTTTCTTT	CASSQDIRRAGSGYTEAFF
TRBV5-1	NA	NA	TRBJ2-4	TGCGCCAGCAGCCCTCTGGGGGCCAAAAACATTCAGTACTTC	CASSPLGAKNIQYF
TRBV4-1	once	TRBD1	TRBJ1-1	TGCGCCAGCAGCCAAGCAGGGGGCGGAGCTTTCTTT	CASSQAGGGAFF
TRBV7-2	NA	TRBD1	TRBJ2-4	TGTGCCAGCAGCTTAGAAGGGACAGCAAACATTCAGTACTTC	CASSLEGTANIQYF
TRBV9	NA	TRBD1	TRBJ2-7	TGTGCCAGCAGCGTAGGACAGGGGGCATCCTACGAGCAGTACTTC	CASSVGQGASYEQYF
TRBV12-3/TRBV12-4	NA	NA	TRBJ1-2	TGTGCCAGCAAAGAAGCAGGGAACTATGGCTACACCTTC	CASKEAGNYGYTF
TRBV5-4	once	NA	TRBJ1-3	TGTGCCAGCAGCCCCGGCGGGGGGCGAAGTGGAAACACCATATATTTT	CASSPGGGRSGNTIYF
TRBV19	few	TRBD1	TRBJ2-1	TGTGCCAGTAGCCTGGACAGGGCATCCTACAATGAGCAGTTCTTC	CASSLDRASYNEQFF
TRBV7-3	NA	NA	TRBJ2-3	TGTGCCAGCGGGGTCGGGGAAAGGGATACGCAGTATTTT	CASGVGERDTQYF
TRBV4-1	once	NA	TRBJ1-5	TGCGCCAGCAGCCAAGCCGAGGACGGCAGCAATCAGCCCCAGCATTTT	CASSQAEDGSNQPQHF
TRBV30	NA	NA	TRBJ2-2	TGTGCCTGGAGATCCAGCGGGACAATTCCAACGAACACCGGGGAGCTGTTTTTT	CAWRSSGTIPTNTGELFF
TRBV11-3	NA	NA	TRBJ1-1	TGTGCCAGCAGCTTAGATAAGATAGAAGGGAACACTGAAGCTTTCTTT	CASSLDKIEGNTEAFF
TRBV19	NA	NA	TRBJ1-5	TGTGCCAGTTCCCCCAGGGGAGATAGCAATCAGCCCCAGCATTTT	CASSPRGDSNQPQHF
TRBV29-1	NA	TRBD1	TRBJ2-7	TGCAGCGTCCAGGGACAGGGGTTCTACGAGCAGTACTTC	CSVQGQGFYEQYF